This T cell receptor (beta chain) was sequenced for a study of response to subunit inactivated influenza vaccine. The CDR3 has 12 amino acids. Trimming pared 2 bases from V and 5 bases from J, leaving 4 bases between. Germline V gives CDR1 SGHVS, CDR2 FNYEAQ. A single record per CDR3 protein comes from TCRdb applying MiXCR to the RT-PCR reads. The sample lists roughly 710,000 distinct CDR3 sequences, 11% to 15% occurring once. Study results and caveats: The authors suggested that few new T cells are recruited per seasonal influenza vaccination.

In this sample, this clonotype turned up a few times. Its antigen is still unknown. V and J are TRBV7-6 and TRBJ2-1; D unclear. The TCR was taken from a man aged 45 to 65 who received an inactivated influenza vaccine. The starting material was PBMCs from blood, obtained roughly 2 weeks before vaccination. The CDR3 loop is CASSLWNNEQFF. CDR3 bases: TGTGCCAGCAGCTTATGGAACAATGAGCAGTTCTTC.